This TCR beta chain was recorded in a study of T cells after yellow fever vaccination. Across the whole study: Low-cell-number fractions were prepared with SMART-Seq v4 Ultra Low Input.

The CDR3 spans 16 residues. Template switching with 5'RACE generated the TCR cDNA and added a universal primer site and UMIs. TCRdb processed the 5' RACE reads anew with MiXCR; each CDR3 protein has one entry. The sample has more than 250,000 distinct CDR3 sequences, about 6.9% seen once. To note about this clonotype: The antigen remains undetermined. This may be a read error, as it is one base from a much larger clone.

Broader study findings: CD4 and CD8 compartments shared a small share of clonotypes, likely from convergent recombination. Within FACS-sorted repertoires, abundant clonotypes contaminating from the bulk population could be present.

The V and J genes are TRBV12-3 or TRBV12-4 and TRBJ1-1, with 7 bases aligning to TRBD1. The specimen comprised PBMCs, sampled about 41 days after the first yellow fever vaccination. This clonotype was sampled from a man between 18 and 29 years old who received the YFV17D yellow fever vaccine. The CDR3 coding sequence is TGTGTCAGCAGTTTAGAGGCGGGACAGCTGAACACTGAAGCTTTCTTT. Its protein is CVSSLEAGQLNTEAFF.